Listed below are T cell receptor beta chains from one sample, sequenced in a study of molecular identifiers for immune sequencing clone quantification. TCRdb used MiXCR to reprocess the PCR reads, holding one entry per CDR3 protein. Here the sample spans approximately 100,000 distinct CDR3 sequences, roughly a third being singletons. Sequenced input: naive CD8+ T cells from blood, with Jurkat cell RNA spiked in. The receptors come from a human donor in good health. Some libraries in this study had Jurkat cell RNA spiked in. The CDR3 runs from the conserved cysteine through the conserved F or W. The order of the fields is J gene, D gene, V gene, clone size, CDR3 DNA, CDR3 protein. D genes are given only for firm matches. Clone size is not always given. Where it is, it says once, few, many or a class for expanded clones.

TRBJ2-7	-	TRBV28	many	TGTGCCAGCAGTTTGGTGGCGGCCCTTCCGGGGGAGCAGTACTTC	CASSLVAALPGEQYF
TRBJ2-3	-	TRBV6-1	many	TGTGCCAGCAGTGAAGGAGATTTT	CASSEGDF
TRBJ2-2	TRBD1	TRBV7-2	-	TGTGCCAGCAGCTTAGGAAGGGACAGAGCGAACACCGGGGAGCTGTTTTTT	CASSLGRDRANTGELFF
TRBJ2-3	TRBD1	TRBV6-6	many	TGTGCCAGCAGTAAGGGGGCCCGGCCGGATACGCAGTATTTT	CASSKGARPDTQYF
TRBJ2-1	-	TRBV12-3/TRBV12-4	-	TGTGCCAGCAGCCATGCCCCGGGGAGTGAGCAGTTCTTC	CASSHAPGSEQFF
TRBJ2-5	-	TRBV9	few	TGTGCCAGCAGCGTAGGAGGTCGACAAGAGACCCAGTACTTC	CASSVGGRQETQYF
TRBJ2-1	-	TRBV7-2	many	TGTGCCAGCAGCTTGCAGGACTACCACAATGAGCAGTTCTTC	CASSLQDYHNEQFF
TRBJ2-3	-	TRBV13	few	TGTGCCAGCAGCCCCCCTTCGGGGTTAGCCGGGAGCACAGATACGCAGTATTTT	CASSPPSGLAGSTDTQYF
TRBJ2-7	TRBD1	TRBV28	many	TGTGCCAGCAGTGGGCCCGGGACAGGGGGGTACGAGCAGTACTTC	CASSGPGTGGYEQYF
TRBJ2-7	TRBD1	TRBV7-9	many	TGTGCCAGCAGCTTCCCCGGGACAGGGGTATACGAGCAGTACTTC	CASSFPGTGVYEQYF
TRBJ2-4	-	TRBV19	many	TGTGCCAGTAGTATATCAACAGGTCTTGCCAAAAACATTCAGTACTTC	CASSISTGLAKNIQYF
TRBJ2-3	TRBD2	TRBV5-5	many	TGTGCCAGCAGCAGGAGCGGGAGTAGCACAGATACGCAGTATTTT	CASSRSGSSTDTQYF
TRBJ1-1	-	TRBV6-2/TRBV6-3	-	TGTGCCAGCAGGCTGGGTTCCGTGACTGAAGCTTTCTTT	CASRLGSVTEAFF
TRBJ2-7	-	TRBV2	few	TGTGCCAGCAGTCGTGCTAGCGCCTACGAGCAGTACTTC	CASSRASAYEQYF
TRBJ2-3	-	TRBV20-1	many	TGCAGTGCTAGACCGAGGATGAGAGGTGCAGATACGCAGTATTTT	CSARPRMRGADTQYF
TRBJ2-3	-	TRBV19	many	TGTGCCAGTAGTATCCTAGCGAGAAGCACAGATACGCAGTATTTT	CASSILARSTDTQYF
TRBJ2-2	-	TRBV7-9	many	TGTGCCAGCGTGGCCGGGGAGCTGTTTTTT	CASVAGELFF
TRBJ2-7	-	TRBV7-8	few	TGTGCCAGCAGCTTAGTGAGATTTGCGTTGGGGGGTTGGGAGCAGTACTTC	CASSLVRFALGGWEQYF
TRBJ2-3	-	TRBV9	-	TGTGCCAGCAGCGTGGGGGGCTCTAGCACAGATACGCAGTATTTT	CASSVGGSSTDTQYF
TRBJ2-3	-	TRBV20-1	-	TGCAGTGCTAGGGGTACTGCGCAGTATTTT	CSARGTAQYF
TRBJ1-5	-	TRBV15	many	TGTGCCACCAGCAGAGGGAATAGCAATCAGCCCCAGCATTTT	CATSRGNSNQPQHF
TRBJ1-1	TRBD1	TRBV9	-	TGTGCCAGCAGCGGACAGGGGGATAGGAACACTGAAGCTTTCTTT	CASSGQGDRNTEAFF
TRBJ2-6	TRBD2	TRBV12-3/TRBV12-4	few	TGTGCCAGCAGCCTTCTGGGACTAGCGGATGGGGCCAACGTCCTGACTTTC	CASSLLGLADGANVLTF
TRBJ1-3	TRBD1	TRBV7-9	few	TGTGCCAGCAGCTTATATTGGGACAGGGATGGAAACACCATATATTTT	CASSLYWDRDGNTIYF
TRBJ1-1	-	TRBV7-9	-	TGTGCCAGCGGTCCAGGGGTCCCCACTGAAGCTTTCTTT	CASGPGVPTEAFF
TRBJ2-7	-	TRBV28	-	TGTGCCTGCTGCCCGATAGGCTGGGCCCGCTCCTACGAGCAGTACTTC	CACCPIGWARSYEQYF
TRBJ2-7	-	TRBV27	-	TGTGCCAGCAGTTTATCGATGGGGGGAAGGGTCTACGAGCAGTACTTC	CASSLSMGGRVYEQYF
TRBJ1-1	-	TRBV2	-	TGTGCCAGCAGGACCTGGGGCACTGAAGCTTTCTTT	CASRTWGTEAFF
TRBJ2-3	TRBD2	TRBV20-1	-	TGCAGTGCTAGTCTAAGCGGGAGCAGACCCAGCACAGATACGCAGTATTTT	CSASLSGSRPSTDTQYF
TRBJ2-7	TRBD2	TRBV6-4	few	TGTGCCGGCAGTGACGATGGTCAGCGGGAGCCGCAGTACTTC	CAGSDDGQREPQYF
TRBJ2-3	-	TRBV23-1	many	TGCGCCAGCAGTCAATTTTTCGACGGAGGTGAGGAACCAGATACGCAGTATTTT	CASSQFFDGGEEPDTQYF
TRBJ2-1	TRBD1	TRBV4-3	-	TGCGCCAGCAGCCGAGACAGGGTTTCCTACAATGGGCAGTTCTTC	CASSRDRVSYNGQFF
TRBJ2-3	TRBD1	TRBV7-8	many	TGTGCCAGCAGCTTAACGACAGGGGGCACAGATACGCAGTATTTT	CASSLTTGGTDTQYF
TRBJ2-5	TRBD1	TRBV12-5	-	TGTGCTAGTGGAACAGGACAGGGGAGAGAGACCCAGTACTTC	CASGTGQGRETQYF
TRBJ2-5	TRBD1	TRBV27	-	TGTGCCAGCAGTTTATCGGGTGGGACAGGAGAGACCCAGTACTTC	CASSLSGGTGETQYF
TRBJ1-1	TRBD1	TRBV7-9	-	TGTGCCAGCATCCCGTTCGTCCGATCCTCGCTGACAGGGGGCATTGACACTGAAGCTTTCTTT	CASIPFVRSSLTGGIDTEAFF
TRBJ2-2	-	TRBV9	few	TGTGCCAGCAGCGGAAAGGATCAAGCCGGGGAGCTGTTTTTT	CASSGKDQAGELFF
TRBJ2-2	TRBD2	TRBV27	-	TGTGCCAGCAGTTCGTCGGGAGGGAACACCGGGGAGCTGTTTTTT	CASSSSGGNTGELFF
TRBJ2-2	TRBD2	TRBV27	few	TGTGCCAGCAGCCCTAGCGGGGCCGGGGAGCTGTTTTTT	CASSPSGAGELFF
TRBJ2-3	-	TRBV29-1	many	TGCAGCTATGTTCTGTGGGAGCGCCTGAGCACAGATACGCAGTATTTT	CSYVLWERLSTDTQYF
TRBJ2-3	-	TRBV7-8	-	TGTGCCAGCAGCTTGTGGCGGGAAGGGCAGGCAGATACGCAGTATTTT	CASSLWREGQADTQYF
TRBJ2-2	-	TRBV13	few	TGTGCCAGCATCGTGGGGGTCCAGCGAGGCACCGGGGAGCTGTTTTTT	CASIVGVQRGTGELFF